Listed below are T cell receptor beta chains from one sample, sequenced in a study of OX40 agonist ivuxolimab in advanced cancers. Assay: immunoSEQ multiplex PCR; the TCRdb copy retains only in-frame clones and omits some. The sample lists 74,000 or so clones, roughly 91% occurring once. Here the sequenced sample was CD4+ or CD8+ T cells sorted from blood, taken in a trial of the OX40 agonist ivuxolimab. Receptor source: an adult with an advanced solid tumor such as melanoma, head and neck, liver or kidney cancer. CDR3s leave out the opening cysteine and the closing phenylalanine or tryptophan. Fields, in order: J gene, V gene, CDR3 protein.

j_call: TRBJ1-1
v_call: TRBV7-2
cdr3_aa: ASSLGTGGFEAF

j_call: TRBJ1-1
v_call: TRBV7-6
cdr3_aa: ASSAYLTGGAYTEAF

j_call: TRBJ1-2
v_call: TRBV27
cdr3_aa: ASSVSGPHTGYT

j_call: TRBJ1-1
v_call: TRBV29-1
cdr3_aa: SGGDRANTEAF

j_call: TRBJ2-7
v_call: TRBV6-5
cdr3_aa: ASSYEGPSYEQY

j_call: TRBJ1-3
v_call: TRBV5-6
cdr3_aa: ASSPGLSSGNTIY

j_call: TRBJ2-7
v_call: TRBV19
cdr3_aa: ASSRTKPYEQY

j_call: TRBJ2-4
v_call: TRBV27
cdr3_aa: ASSFAFGAKNIQY

j_call: TRBJ2-7
v_call: TRBV18
cdr3_aa: ASSPPWQKAPYEQY

j_call: TRBJ2-1
v_call: TRBV7-3
cdr3_aa: ASSLDSGTHNEQF

j_call: TRBJ2-3
v_call: TRBV27
cdr3_aa: ASTEGAGTDTQY

j_call: TRBJ2-5
v_call: TRBV9
cdr3_aa: ASSVDRHPQETQY

j_call: TRBJ2-7
v_call: TRBV7-9
cdr3_aa: ASSSDRDWVLEQY

j_call: TRBJ2-7
v_call: TRBV5-5
cdr3_aa: ASSLGQERYEQY

j_call: TRBJ1-5
v_call: TRBV28
cdr3_aa: ASSLRISNQPQH

j_call: TRBJ2-2
v_call: TRBV2
cdr3_aa: ASTRSGRGPGELF

j_call: TRBJ1-5
v_call: TRBV27
cdr3_aa: ASRIGSTQPQH

j_call: TRBJ1-4
v_call: TRBV13
cdr3_aa: ASSLGLRVGDEKLF

j_call: TRBJ1-2
v_call: TRBV19
cdr3_aa: ASSIGGAGRDDGYT

j_call: TRBJ1-1
v_call: TRBV23-1
cdr3_aa: ASSRRNTEAF

j_call: TRBJ2-1
v_call: TRBV5-8
cdr3_aa: ASSASQASSSYNEQF

j_call: TRBJ1-1
v_call: TRBV4-1
cdr3_aa: ASSQETPPRMSDTEAF

j_call: TRBJ2-2
v_call: TRBV4-1
cdr3_aa: ASSPEGLNTGELF

j_call: TRBJ2-7
v_call: TRBV20-1
cdr3_aa: SARDWGEQY

j_call: TRBJ2-7
v_call: TRBV11-3
cdr3_aa: ASSDRTDSYEQY

j_call: TRBJ2-7
v_call: TRBV7-6
cdr3_aa: ASSPMVSGSGNEQY

j_call: TRBJ2-2
v_call: TRBV25-1
cdr3_aa: ASTEWGDGHVTGELF

j_call: TRBJ1-5
v_call: TRBV6-4
cdr3_aa: ASSVRSSHNQPQH

j_call: TRBJ2-7
v_call: TRBV4-2
cdr3_aa: ASSQVSRLAGDFYEQY

j_call: TRBJ2-7
v_call: TRBV19
cdr3_aa: ASSSTGAMDSEQY

j_call: TRBJ1-1
v_call: TRBV5-4
cdr3_aa: ASSFAGNTEAF

j_call: TRBJ2-2
v_call: TRBV10-3
cdr3_aa: ATTSSGSEVDTGELF

j_call: TRBJ2-7
v_call: TRBV16
cdr3_aa: ASSQSRLAETYEQY

j_call: TRBJ2-2
v_call: TRBV27
cdr3_aa: ASSFLPSGTGSPGELF

j_call: TRBJ1-4
v_call: TRBV19
cdr3_aa: ASSWGDRTATNEKLF

j_call: TRBJ2-7
v_call: TRBV29-1
cdr3_aa: SVTGTGGREQY

j_call: TRBJ2-7
v_call: TRBV11-2
cdr3_aa: ASSLGTGGDEQY

j_call: TRBJ2-3
v_call: TRBV4-3
cdr3_aa: ASSQTSVPDTQY

j_call: TRBJ1-2
v_call: TRBV7-2
cdr3_aa: ASSFAYTQTNYGYT

j_call: TRBJ2-7
v_call: TRBV5-1
cdr3_aa: ASSSISSYEQY

j_call: TRBJ2-7
v_call: TRBV7-7
cdr3_aa: ASSAVAAPYEQY

j_call: TRBJ1-1
v_call: TRBV21-1
cdr3_aa: ASRLTGDNTEAF

j_call: TRBJ2-6
v_call: TRBV7-9
cdr3_aa: ASSLFGQGVFGANVLT

j_call: TRBJ2-1
v_call: TRBV28
cdr3_aa: ASGLAGDSYNEQF

j_call: TRBJ2-5
v_call: TRBV2
cdr3_aa: ASKGWTGKETQY

j_call: TRBJ2-7
v_call: TRBV28
cdr3_aa: ASSRDRGNDEQY

j_call: TRBJ2-1
v_call: TRBV27
cdr3_aa: ASSLDYNEQF

j_call: TRBJ1-1
v_call: TRBV7-2
cdr3_aa: ASSLVGQTNTEAF

j_call: TRBJ1-3
v_call: TRBV10-2
cdr3_aa: ASRPPQGDGNTIY

j_call: TRBJ2-1
v_call: TRBV7-6
cdr3_aa: ASSLFGGGGYNEQF

j_call: TRBJ1-5
v_call: TRBV4-1
cdr3_aa: ASSQTVTEYSNQPQH

j_call: TRBJ1-1
v_call: TRBV7-9
cdr3_aa: ASSPGPNVDAF

j_call: TRBJ2-7
v_call: TRBV12-5
cdr3_aa: ASVLTGTYEQY

j_call: TRBJ2-5
v_call: TRBV29-1
cdr3_aa: SVEVLDSGTSGGLYQETQY